These T cell receptor beta chains were read from a single sample in a study of shared clonotypes between healthy human individuals. Measured with immunoSEQ multiplex PCR; TCRdb has only the in-frame clones, and not every one. This table has some 530,000 clones, around 73% appearing once. Sequences were obtained from PBMCs. These receptor sequences come from a woman aged 40 to 55 in good health. Some clones in this sample may be carry-over from other donors' samples. Both conserved end residues are part of each CDR3. A D gene is named only where the DNA matches it firmly. Clone sizes are given selectively: once, few, many, or a class where the clone is expanded.

V	J	size	D	DNA	CDR3
TRBV18	TRBJ2-3	few	NA	TGTGCCAGCTCACCGGGGATGGCAGATACGCAGTATTTT	CASSPGMADTQYF
TRBV7-2	TRBJ2-1	NA	TRBD1	TGTGCCAGCAGCTCCAACAGGGGCTCCTACAATGAGCAGTTCTTC	CASSSNRGSYNEQFF
TRBV4-2	TRBJ2-3	NA	TRBD1	TGTGCCAGCAGCCAAGAAGGGGCAGGGGGCCCAGATACGCAGTATTTT	CASSQEGAGGPDTQYF
TRBV11-2	TRBJ2-5	NA	NA	TGTGCCAGCAGCATCCGGACGGCAAACCAAGAGACCCAGTACTTC	CASSIRTANQETQYF
TRBV18	TRBJ1-1	once	NA	TGTGCCAGCTCACCACCGCTGGGAACGAACACTGAAGCTTTCTTT	CASSPPLGTNTEAFF
TRBV29-1	TRBJ1-1	NA	NA	TGCAGCGTTGAGGTTTTTCAGGGAGACACTGAAGCTTTCTTT	CSVEVFQGDTEAFF
TRBV7-2	TRBJ2-1	NA	NA	TGTGCCAGCAGCTTAGTTCATGGGGCAAGTGAGCAGTTCTTC	CASSLVHGASEQFF
TRBV2	TRBJ2-3	NA	NA	TGTGCCAGCAGGGCCCGTGAAAGCACAGATACGCAGTATTTT	CASRARESTDTQYF
TRBV30	TRBJ2-7	NA	TRBD1	TGTGCCTGGAGTCACACCGGGACAGGCTCCTACGAGCAGTACTTC	CAWSHTGTGSYEQYF
TRBV10-3	TRBJ1-3	NA	NA	TGTGCCATCAGTGAAACCTCGCCAGACTCTGGAAACACCATATATTTT	CAISETSPDSGNTIYF
TRBV27	TRBJ2-5	NA	TRBD2	TGTGCCAGCAAGCTCCTCACTAGCGGCCTCAAAGAGACCCAGTACTTC	CASKLLTSGLKETQYF
TRBV5-1	TRBJ1-3	few	NA	TGCGCCAGCAGCTTGGAGGGAGGGGCGAGCTCTGGAAACACCATATATTTT	CASSLEGGASSGNTIYF
TRBV11-2	TRBJ2-2	NA	NA	TGTGCCAGCAGCTCAGACGGAACCGGGGAGCTGTTTTTT	CASSSDGTGELFF
TRBV7-9	TRBJ2-5	NA	NA	TGTGCCAGCAGCTTAGTACCCCAGAAAGAGACCCAGTACTTC	CASSLVPQKETQYF
TRBV7-2	TRBJ2-1	NA	TRBD1	TGTGCCAGCAGCTTAGGAGAACGACAGGGGGCAAATGAGCAGTTCTTC	CASSLGERQGANEQFF
TRBV10-1	TRBJ1-4	few	TRBD1	TGCGCCAGCAGTGGGGACAGGGTTAATGAAAAACTGTTTTTT	CASSGDRVNEKLFF
TRBV10-3	TRBJ2-5	once	NA	TGTGCCATCAGTGCGGGCAGGGGGGACCAAGAGACCCAGTACTTC	CAISAGRGDQETQYF
TRBV5-4	TRBJ2-5	NA	NA	TGTGCCAGCAGCTTACACACAGGTCAAGAGACCCAGTACTTC	CASSLHTGQETQYF